One and the same sample provided the 30 T cell receptor beta chains below, sequenced in a study of metastatic and nonmetastatic thyroid tumors. Among the patients, none had received any treatment before thyroid surgery. MiXCR reprocessed the PCR reads for TCRdb. The sample includes over 45,000 clones, around 20% of them seen just once. Sequenced input: blood. Source of these receptors: a male donor with papillary thyroid cancer or a benign thyroid nodule (not recorded which). Some clones in this sample may be carry-over from other donors' samples.

The chain recombines TRBV4-1 with TRBJ1-6; D remains unclear. Trimming removed 4 bases from V and 5 bases from J, with 18 bases in between. This CDR3 is built from 17 residues. CDR1 and CDR2 (germline): MGHRA, YSYEKL. CDR3 nucleotide sequence: TGCGCCAGCAGCCTTTCTGACCGTAGAGTGGATAATTCACCCCTCCACTTT. Amino acid sequence: CASSLSDRRVDNSPLHF.

There are many counts of this clone. The chain is built from TRBV5-1 and TRBJ1-4, with D perhaps matching TRBD1 (6 bases). Germline values: CDR1 SGHRS, CDR2 YFSETQ. Between the trimmed V and J ends, which lost 4 bases and 5 bases, there was a span of 15 bases. CDR3 length equals 15 residues. The CDR3 region is CASSPEDSRNEKLFF. For the CDR3, the DNA is TGCGCCAGCAGCCCGGAGGACAGCCGGAATGAAAAACTGTTTTTT.

The chain carries TRBV19 and TRBJ1-1; D is possibly TRBD1 (5 bases). V dropped 6 bases and J dropped 1 base, with 9 bases sitting between them. CDR3 length: 13 residues. The germline V gene has CDR1 LNHDA and CDR2 SQIVND (reference sequence). CDR3: CASRQQGNTEAFF. The DNA of the CDR3 is TGTGCCAGTAGACAGCAGGGGAACACTGAAGCTTTCTTT.

This clone has just one count. This may stem from a read error, because a much larger clone lies one nucleotide away. The chain recombines TRBV11-2 with TRBJ2-1, with 8 nucleotides matching TRBD2. This CDR3 contains 15 residues. With V trimmed by 1 base and J by 4 bases, 3 bases remained unmatched. Germline CDR1 and CDR2: SGHAT and FQNNGV. This chain's CDR3 is CASSLGSSGYNEQFF. DNA for the CDR3: TGTGCCAGCAGCTTAGGGTCTAGCGGGTACAATGAGCAGTTCTTC.

This clone was recorded at least ten times. The chain joins TRBV25-1 to TRBJ1-1; D possibly corresponds to TRBD1 (5 bases). The length of the CDR3 is 12 residues. Trimming took off 6 bases at V and 3 bases at J, with 8 bases between the two ends. Germline V gene lookup returns CDR1 MGHDK and CDR2 SYGVNS. Written as DNA, the CDR3 is TGTGCCAGCAGGGGCAGGGACACTGAAGCTTTCTTT. Its translation: CASRGRDTEAFF.

The chain is built from TRBV6-4 and TRBJ2-3; TRBD2 matches at 10 bases. V lost 7 bases and J lost 4; bases outside the gene matches: 11. Germline V gene data show CDR1 as MRHNA and CDR2 as SNTAGT. The CDR3 totals 16 residues. The CDR3 DNA is TGTGCCAGCATCCCCGGGGTAGCGGGGGGCCCAGATACGCAGTATTTT. This translates into CASIPGVAGGPDTQYF.

This clone is a singleton in its sample. One end of the junction fails to match germline, which may point to a read error. The chain employs TRBV20-1 and TRBJ2-3; maybe TRBD2 (5 bases). This CDR3 region has 13 residues. Germline CDR1 and CDR2: DFQATT and SNEGSKA (reference sequence). CDR3 DNA: TGCAGCGCTAGGAGGAATCACACAGATACGCAGTATTTT. Protein: CSARRNHTDTQYF.

This clone was seen repeatedly, ten times or more. The chain employs TRBV19 and TRBJ1-2; D possibly corresponds to TRBD1 (5 bases). Germline V gene sequence: CDR1 LNHDA, CDR2 SQIVND (reference sequence). CDR3 length: 13 residues. The V end lost 6 bases, the J end lost 8 bases, and 16 bases lay between the germline ends. CDR3 sequence reads: CASRTGRGKGYTF. The CDR3, as DNA: TGTGCCAGTAGAACGGGACGAGGGAAAGGCTACACCTTC.

This clone was found a few times. The V and J genes are TRBV20-1 and TRBJ1-3; a possible D gene is TRBD1 (5 bases). The CDR3 is 15 amino acids. Germline V gene lookup returns CDR1 DFQATT and CDR2 SNEGSKA (reference sequence). The V gene lost 6 bases and the J gene lost 0 bases, with 15 bases spanning the gap. The CDR3 DNA reads TGCAGTGCCGAGGGTAGGGGCCACTCTGGAAACACCATATATTTT. Amino acids: CSAEGRGHSGNTIYF.

This chain joins TRBV20-1 and TRBJ2-7; 9 nucleotides match TRBD2. The J segment lost 3 bases and the V segment lost 3 bases, leaving 3 bases of the junction unmatched. This CDR3 has 13 residues. CDR1 and CDR2 from the germline V gene are DFQATT and SNEGSKA (reference sequence). Here the CDR3 DNA reads TGCAGTGCTAGTAGTAGCGGGAGCTACGAGCAGTACTTC. This codes for CSASSSGSYEQYF.

This clone was detected ten times or more. The J gene is TRBJ2-1, the V gene TRBV11-3, with TRBD2 matching over 12 bases. Trimming at V came to 4 bases and at J to 6 bases, leaving 4 bases not matched to a gene. The germline gives CDR1 SGHNT, CDR2 YENEEA. The CDR3 length is 15 residues. The CDR3 sequence: CASSYLAGGVNEQFF. The CDR3 DNA reads as TGTGCCAGCAGCTATCTAGCGGGAGGGGTCAATGAGCAGTTCTTC.

This clone has ten or more counts. The CDR3 protein is CASKQTTTYNEQFF. CDR3 in DNA: TGTGCCAGCAAACAGACTACGACCTACAATGAGCAGTTCTTC. This chain links TRBV3-1 with TRBJ2-1, with D perhaps TRBD2 (5 bases). The CDR3 contains 14 residues. Trimming pared 7 bases from V and 2 bases from J, leaving 12 bases between. Per the germline V gene, CDR1 is LGHDT and CDR2 is YNNKEL (reference sequence).

This clone occurred a few times. This rearrangement joins TRBV28 to TRBJ1-6; unclear D gene. Germline V lookup: CDR1 MDHEN, CDR2 SYDVKM. The CDR3 totals 15 residues. The germline V and J ends were trimmed by 4 bases and 7 bases, with 14 bases remaining between them. CDR3 bases: TGTGCCAGCAGTTCCCGGACCTACCCGAATTCACCCCTCCACTTT. Protein product: CASSSRTYPNSPLHF.

A word on this clone: This sequence may be a read error, since a much larger clone differs from it by one base. The chain carries TRBV30 and TRBJ2-7; TRBD1 matches at 11 bases. CDR3 length: 15 residues. V was pared by 5 bases and J by 7 bases, with 13 bases of the junction left unmatched. Germline CDR1 and CDR2: GTSNPN and SVGIG (reference sequence). The CDR3: CAWAHPDRGRWEQYF. The CDR3 DNA reads as TGTGCCTGGGCCCATCCGGACAGGGGGCGATGGGAGCAGTACTTC.

This clone appeared many times. The J gene is TRBJ1-2, the V gene TRBV7-2; unclear D gene. Per the germline V gene, CDR1 is SGHTA and CDR2 is FQGNSA. With 5 bases removed from V and 0 bases from J, the gap between germline ends came to 13 bases. The CDR3 covers 15 residues. CDR3 protein: CASSPPDTANYGYTF. The CDR3 DNA reads TGTGCCAGCAGCCCCCCCGACACGGCTAACTATGGCTACACCTTC.

This chain links TRBV20-1 with TRBJ1-1; D is unclear. This CDR3 region has 13 residues. Germline V gene sequence: CDR1 DFQATT, CDR2 SNEGSKA (reference sequence). The V and J ends lost 3 bases and 1 base respectively, with 9 bases between them. For the CDR3, the DNA is TGCAGTGCTAGGAGGCCCCAGAACACTGAAGCTTTCTTT. It is translated as CSARRPQNTEAFF.

This chain links TRBV30 with TRBJ1-2, with 7 bases lining up with TRBD1. There are 14 residues in the CDR3. Germline CDR1 and CDR2: GTSNPN and SVGIG (reference sequence). V trimming: 0 bases; J trimming: 4 bases; junction bases outside the gene matches: 5. This CDR3 is CAWSVRGLGYGYTF. The CDR3 DNA sequence: TGTGCCTGGAGTGTAAGGGGGCTGGGCTATGGCTACACCTTC.

This clone was counted only a few times. The rearrangement uses TRBV3-1 and TRBJ2-1; the D call may be TRBD1 or TRBD2 (5 bases each). The CDR3 is 17 residues long. Germline loops: CDR1 LGHDT, CDR2 YNNKEL (reference sequence). Trimming shortened V by 4 bases and J by 6 bases, and 22 bases separated the two germline ends. The CDR3 DNA sequence: TGTGCCAGCAGCCCAGGGAGTTGGGGAAGGGTAAGCAATGAGCAGTTCTTC. Translated: CASSPGSWGRVSNEQFF.

This clone was detected many times. This rearrangement joins TRBV11-1 to TRBJ1-2; 7 nucleotides agree with TRBD1. In germline, CDR1 is SGHAT, CDR2 FQDESV (reference sequence). The CDR3 has 15 residues. The J segment lost 0 bases and the V segment lost 2 bases, leaving 3 bases of the junction unmatched. CDR3 in amino acids: CASSLTGQPNYGYTF. The CDR3 DNA follows: TGTGCCAGCAGCTTAACGGGACAGCCTAACTATGGCTACACCTTC.

CDR3 DNA: TGCAGTGCTAGAAGGGTGACAAGCTCCTACGAGCAGTACTTC. The encoded protein is CSARRVTSSYEQYF. This chain links TRBV20-1 with TRBJ2-7; D is uncertain. The CDR3 is 14 amino acids. The germline CDR1 and CDR2 sequences are DFQATT and SNEGSKA (reference sequence). Trimming pared 2 bases from V and 0 bases from J, leaving 11 bases between.

This clone was counted ten times or more. At the DNA level, this CDR3 is encoded by other sequences in the same sample as well. J is TRBJ2-7 and V is TRBV20-1; 9 bases are shared with TRBD1. The CDR3 runs to 15 residues. The V segment lost 0 bases and the J segment 6 bases; nucleotides outside the gene matches: 9. Looked up from germline, CDR1 is DFQATT and CDR2 is SNEGSKA (reference sequence). CDR3 DNA sequence: TGCAGTGCTAGAGATGGGGACAGGGTTTCCCCCGAGCAGTACTTC. As protein: CSARDGDRVSPEQYF.

In this sample, this clone turned up a few times. The CDR3 DNA is TGTGCCAGCAGCCCCGGGGTCTCTGGAAACACCATATATTTT. Translation gives CASSPGVSGNTIYF. The rearrangement uses TRBV6-1 and TRBJ1-3; D remains unclear. The V gene's germline CDR1 is MNHNS and CDR2 SASEGT. Trimming left V 6 bases short and J 0 bases short, with 9 bases between. This CDR3 region has 14 residues.

This clone is medium-sized within its sample. This chain connects TRBV12-3 or TRBV12-4 to TRBJ2-3; the D is unclear. The length of the CDR3 is 14 residues. The V and J ends lost 1 base and 2 bases respectively, with 7 bases between them. The chain's CDR3 is CASSLEAVTDTQYF. CDR3 bases: TGTGCCAGCAGTTTAGAGGCCGTCACAGATACGCAGTATTTT.

This clone was seen ten or more times. V is TRBV4-1 and J is TRBJ2-7; 9 bases are a match to TRBD1. Germline CDR1 and CDR2: MGHRA and YSYEKL. The length of the CDR3 is 13 residues. Unmatched junction bases numbered 2, after V lost 4 bases and J lost 4 bases. The CDR3 region has the DNA TGCGCCAGCAGCCGGGGACAGGGATACGAGCAGTACTTC. Amino acid sequence: CASSRGQGYEQYF.

This clone was observed many times. The chain combines TRBV7-2 with TRBJ1-1, with D uncertain. The CDR3 runs 13 residues. V was clipped by 4 bases and J by 5 bases, with 11 bases between them. Germline values: CDR1 SGHTA, CDR2 FQGNSA. The CDR3: CASSSLRRTEAFF. The CDR3 coding sequence is TGTGCCAGCAGCTCGTTGCGACGGACTGAAGCTTTCTTT.

This clone showed up just once. Since a much larger clone is just one base distant, this may be a read error. This chain joins TRBV7-2 and TRBJ2-7; a possible D gene is TRBD2 (5 bases). Germline V CDR1 and CDR2: SGHTA, FQGNSA. Trimming shortened V by 3 bases and J by 5 bases, and 17 bases separated the two germline ends. The CDR3 contains 15 residues. Here the CDR3 DNA reads TGTGCCAGCAGCTTGGTATACGGGAACGCCCACGAGCAGTACTTC. Its translation is CASSLVYGNAHEQYF.

At least ten counts were recorded for this clone. The genes are TRBV13 and TRBJ2-1, with TRBD2 as a possible D gene (6 bases). The V gene's germline CDR1 is PRHDT and CDR2 FYEKMQ (reference sequence). Between the trimmed V and J ends, which lost 4 bases and 4 bases, there was a span of 14 bases. The CDR3 has 15 residues. The CDR3 bases are TGTGCCAGCAGCTACCGTGGCGGGGAATACAATGAGCAGTTCTTC. Its protein product is CASSYRGGEYNEQFF.

This clone was counted between two and nine times. Relative to the germline gene, one junction end is altered; a read error may explain this. The V and J genes are TRBV6-2 or TRBV6-3 and TRBJ2-5; 10 nucleotides agree with TRBD2. The CDR3 covers 14 residues. Germline values: CDR1 MNHEY, CDR2 SVGEGT. The CDR3 DNA sequence: TGTGCCAGCAGTACCGGGACTAGCGCGGAGACCCAGTACTTT. Translation: CASSTGTSAETQYF.

This clone was found many times. This chain connects TRBV4-1 to TRBJ2-7; D unclear. The V and J ends lost 4 bases and 3 bases respectively, with 19 bases between them. The CDR3 covers 16 residues. Germline V CDR1 and CDR2: MGHRA, YSYEKL. The CDR3, as DNA: TGCGCCAGCAGCCCCGCTGGTGGGCTCGAAAGCTACGAGCAGTACTTC. Protein product: CASSPAGGLESYEQYF.

This clone has at least ten counts. The chain is built from TRBV4-1 and TRBJ1-1; 9 bases fit TRBD1. The CDR3 extends over 15 amino acids. V was clipped by 2 bases and J by 5 bases; unmatched bases: 6. Germline V gene sequence: CDR1 MGHRA, CDR2 YSYEKL. The CDR3 loop reads CASSQPGTGRTEAFF. CDR3 coding DNA: TGCGCCAGCAGCCAACCCGGGACAGGGAGGACTGAAGCTTTCTTT.